Listed below are T cell receptor beta chains from one sample, sequenced in a study of T cells in Graves' hyperthyroidism and ophthalmopathy. TCRdb reprocessed the multiplex PCR reads via MiXCR and lists one record per CDR3 protein. The sample carries 700,000 to 850,000 distinct CDR3 sequences, about 35% recorded once. Sequencing was performed on blood. These receptors originate from a woman aged 40 to 55 with Graves' hyperthyroidism. The CDR3 runs from the conserved cysteine through the conserved F or W. The order of the fields is D gene, clone size, J gene, V gene, CDR3 DNA, CDR3 protein. The D gene is left open where the match is weak. For some rows the clone size is stated as once, few or many, or as a class when expanded; others skip it.

D: TRBD1; size: few; J: TRBJ1-6; V: TRBV20-1; DNA: TGCAGTGCGAGAACAGACAGGGCGCCGGCGGCCCTCAATTCACCCCTCCACTTT; CDR3: CSARTDRAPAALNSPLHF
D: .; size: .; J: TRBJ2-7; V: TRBV19; DNA: TGTGCCAGTAGTATGGGGCAGGGACCTACCTACGAGCAGTACTTC; CDR3: CASSMGQGPTYEQYF
D: .; size: few; J: TRBJ2-7; V: TRBV6-5; DNA: TGTGCCAGCAGCGAGGGGTCAAGAGCCTACGAGCAGTACTTC; CDR3: CASSEGSRAYEQYF
D: TRBD2; size: few; J: TRBJ2-5; V: TRBV5-6; DNA: TGTGCCAGCAGCTTGGCCCTAGCGGGGGTCATCCAAGAGACCCAGTACTTC; CDR3: CASSLALAGVIQETQYF
D: TRBD2; size: .; J: TRBJ2-7; V: TRBV20-1; DNA: TGCAGTTACGGCCGGAGGGGAGGGAGCTCCTACGAGCAGTACTTC; CDR3: CSYGRRGGSSYEQYF
D: .; size: .; J: TRBJ1-2; V: TRBV5-4; DNA: TGTGCCAGCAGAGTACACGGGAGGGGGGCACTTAACTATGGCTACACCTTC; CDR3: CASRVHGRGALNYGYTF
D: .; size: many; J: TRBJ1-1; V: TRBV29-1; DNA: TGCAGCGTTGGGGCAGGGACCACTGAAGCTTTCTTT; CDR3: CSVGAGTTEAFF
D: TRBD1; size: .; J: TRBJ1-1; V: TRBV4-3; DNA: TGCGCCAGCAGCGGCCGGGACAGGGGAGGGACTGAAGCTTTCTTT; CDR3: CASSGRDRGGTEAFF
D: .; size: .; J: TRBJ1-5; V: TRBV25-1; DNA: TGTGCCAACAGCCAAGACGTAGGATTCAATCAGCCCCAGCATTTT; CDR3: CANSQDVGFNQPQHF
D: .; size: .; J: TRBJ2-7; V: TRBV28; DNA: TGTGCCAGCACACTAGGGGGGGGAGGGTACGAGCAGTACTTC; CDR3: CASTLGGGGYEQYF
D: TRBD1; size: few; J: TRBJ2-2; V: TRBV9; DNA: TGTGCCAGCAGCGGCCGGACAGGGGTCGGGGAGCTGTTTTTT; CDR3: CASSGRTGVGELFF
D: .; size: many; J: TRBJ1-5; V: TRBV24-1; DNA: TGTGCCACCAGTGATTTGAACGGGACCTATAGCAATCAGCCCCAGCATTTT; CDR3: CATSDLNGTYSNQPQHF
D: .; size: many; J: TRBJ1-1; V: TRBV7-9; DNA: TGTGCCAGCAGCTTATCAGGCATGAACACTGAAGCTTTCTTT; CDR3: CASSLSGMNTEAFF
D: .; size: few; J: TRBJ1-1; V: TRBV5-1; DNA: TGCGCCAGCCACAGGGTAGACACTGAAGCTTTCTTT; CDR3: CASHRVDTEAFF
D: .; size: once; J: TRBJ1-2; V: TRBV16; DNA: TGTGCCAGCAGCCAATTGTCTTGGACAGCAAATGGCTACACCTTC; CDR3: CASSQLSWTANGYTF
D: TRBD2; size: .; J: TRBJ2-3; V: TRBV7-1; DNA: TGTGCCAGCAGCTCCGGGTTAGCGGGAGGAAACACAGATACGCAGTATTTT; CDR3: CASSSGLAGGNTDTQYF
D: .; size: .; J: TRBJ2-7; V: TRBV27; DNA: TGTGCCAGCAGGCCGGCAGGGTTAGCCTCCTACGAGCAGTACTTC; CDR3: CASRPAGLASYEQYF
D: .; size: few; J: TRBJ2-6; V: TRBV5-4; DNA: TGTGCCAGCAGCCCGCGAAACCCGGGACGGAGCTCTGGGGCCAACGTCCTGACTTTC; CDR3: CASSPRNPGRSSGANVLTF
D: .; size: few; J: TRBJ1-6; V: TRBV7-2; DNA: TGTGCCACCCTTCCGTCCACGAGCTCCTATAATTCACCCCTCCACTTT; CDR3: CATLPSTSSYNSPLHF
D: .; size: many; J: TRBJ1-6; V: TRBV4-2; DNA: TGTGCCAGCAGCCAATCTCAGGCAGGGTCGGGGAGTTCACCCCTCCACTTT; CDR3: CASSQSQAGSGSSPLHF
D: .; size: .; J: TRBJ2-5; V: TRBV29-1; DNA: TGCAGTGGGACCTGTGAGACCCAGTACTTC; CDR3: CSGTCETQYF
D: .; size: few; J: TRBJ1-1; V: TRBV20-1; DNA: TGCAGTGCTGTCAGGCTTACGAACACTGAAGCTTTCTTT; CDR3: CSAVRLTNTEAFF
D: TRBD2; size: few; J: TRBJ2-5; V: TRBV4-2; DNA: TGTGCCAGCAGCCAAGAGGCCCAGCGGGAACAAGAGACCCAGTACTTC; CDR3: CASSQEAQREQETQYF
D: TRBD1; size: few; J: TRBJ2-2; V: TRBV5-1; DNA: TGCGCCAGCCAGGACAGGGGCTTAGGCGGGGAGCTGTTTTTT; CDR3: CASQDRGLGGELFF
D: .; size: .; J: TRBJ1-3; V: TRBV5-1; DNA: TGCGCCAGCAGCTTGTTTCGAGGAAACACCATATATTTT; CDR3: CASSLFRGNTIYF
D: TRBD1; size: many; J: TRBJ2-5; V: TRBV29-1; DNA: TGCAGCGCACCCACAGGGGGCCAAGAGACCCAGTACTTC; CDR3: CSAPTGGQETQYF
D: TRBD1; size: .; J: TRBJ1-6; V: TRBV20-1; DNA: TGCAGTGCTAGACGTACAGGGGGCAGCTTGTATTCACCCCTCCACTTT; CDR3: CSARRTGGSLYSPLHF
D: .; size: many; J: TRBJ1-2; V: TRBV20-1; DNA: TGCAGTGCTCCGGAAGGACCTGGCTACACCTTC; CDR3: CSAPEGPGYTF
D: TRBD1; size: few; J: TRBJ1-2; V: TRBV4-3; DNA: TGCGCCAGCAGCCCAACGGATAGGGGGCGAGAAGGCTACACCTTC; CDR3: CASSPTDRGREGYTF
D: .; size: few; J: TRBJ2-6; V: TRBV19; DNA: TGTGCCAGTAGAAAAGGGACGGTCCCCGTAGGGGCCAACGTCCTGACTTTC; CDR3: CASRKGTVPVGANVLTF
D: .; size: many; J: TRBJ2-5; V: TRBV7-2; DNA: TGTGCCAGCAGCCAAGAGGGCATGGAGACCCAGTACTTC; CDR3: CASSQEGMETQYF
D: TRBD1; size: few; J: TRBJ1-1; V: TRBV20-1; DNA: TGCAGTGCCGAAACGGACAGGGCGGGTGGGAACACTGAAGCTTTCTTT; CDR3: CSAETDRAGGNTEAFF
D: .; size: .; J: TRBJ1-1; V: TRBV10-1; DNA: TGCGCCAGCGTTTCGGGACTGAACACTGAAGCTTTCTTT; CDR3: CASVSGLNTEAFF
D: .; size: .; J: TRBJ1-1; V: TRBV7-3; DNA: TGTGCCAGCAGCCAAGATCCTGGGACCGAAAGCGGACACACTGAAGCTTTCTTT; CDR3: CASSQDPGTESGHTEAFF
D: TRBD1; size: many; J: TRBJ1-5; V: TRBV20-1; DNA: TGCAGTGCTTACCGGACAGGGCAAGGTCAGCCCCAGCATTTT; CDR3: CSAYRTGQGQPQHF
D: .; size: few; J: TRBJ1-4; V: TRBV10-1; DNA: TGCGCCAGCAGTGAAGATGGGGCAACTAATGAAAAACTGTTTTTT; CDR3: CASSEDGATNEKLFF
D: .; size: .; J: TRBJ2-7; V: TRBV12-3/TRBV12-4; DNA: TGTGCCAGCGTCCAGGGGGAGGGGTCCGACGAGCAGTACTTC; CDR3: CASVQGEGSDEQYF
D: TRBD1; size: many; J: TRBJ2-5; V: TRBV10-3; DNA: TGTGCCATCCGTCCAGGGGGAGAAGAGACCCAGTACTTC; CDR3: CAIRPGGEETQYF
D: .; size: .; J: TRBJ1-2; V: TRBV10-3; DNA: TGTGCCAGCAGAGACTGGACCGCTGATGGCTACACCTTC; CDR3: CASRDWTADGYTF
D: .; size: many; J: TRBJ1-2; V: TRBV13; DNA: TGTGCCAGCACCTCGGGACGGACGATCTATGGCTACACCTTC; CDR3: CASTSGRTIYGYTF
D: .; size: few; J: TRBJ2-2; V: TRBV5-1; DNA: TGCGCCAGCAGCTTGGATTCTGGATACACCGGGGAGCTGTTTTTT; CDR3: CASSLDSGYTGELFF
D: .; size: .; J: TRBJ1-6; V: TRBV7-2; DNA: TGTGCCAGCAGCTTAGCCGAGTCCCCACAACTACACCTCCACTTT; CDR3: CASSLAESPQLHLHF
D: .; size: many; J: TRBJ1-4; V: TRBV15; DNA: TGTGCCACCAGCAGAGATCGGGGGGGAAAACTGTTTTTT; CDR3: CATSRDRGGKLFF
D: .; size: few; J: TRBJ1-5; V: TRBV5-5; DNA: TGTGCCAGCAGCTTGATGGGACTGAGCAATCAGCCCCAGCATTTT; CDR3: CASSLMGLSNQPQHF
D: TRBD1; size: .; J: TRBJ2-7; V: TRBV7-4; DNA: TGTGCCAGCAGCTTAGGGCCCCCGGGACAGGGGACCTACGAGCAGTACTTC; CDR3: CASSLGPPGQGTYEQYF